This T cell receptor (beta chain) was identified in a study of blood T cell repertoires in COVID-19. Looking at the study overall: PBMCs, B-cell-depleted T cells, or T cells were the source of the cDNA or gDNA that made up the material.

The repertoire was sequenced with immunoSEQ multiplex PCR; TCRdb's copy has only in-frame clones and lacks some. The sample yields 200,000 to 250,000 clones, about four fifths seen once. Participants spanned ages roughly 18 to 95 years and resided in about 24 US areas. Cohort allocation depended upon clinical history that participants reported. This clone was seen a single time. This TCR came from a woman aged 40 to 50 with acute COVID-19. Source material: PBMCs or T cells enriched from blood (not recorded which).

CDR3 DNA: TGTGCCAGCTCATCTCAAAGGGGGGGATATAATGAGCAGTTCTTC. As protein: CASSSQRGGYNEQFF. V usage is TRBV18 and J usage is TRBJ2-1, with D tentatively TRBD2 (7 bases). The V and J ends lost 5 bases and 7 bases respectively, with 18 bases between them. The CDR3 runs 15 residues. Germline V CDR1 and CDR2: KGHSH, LQKENI.